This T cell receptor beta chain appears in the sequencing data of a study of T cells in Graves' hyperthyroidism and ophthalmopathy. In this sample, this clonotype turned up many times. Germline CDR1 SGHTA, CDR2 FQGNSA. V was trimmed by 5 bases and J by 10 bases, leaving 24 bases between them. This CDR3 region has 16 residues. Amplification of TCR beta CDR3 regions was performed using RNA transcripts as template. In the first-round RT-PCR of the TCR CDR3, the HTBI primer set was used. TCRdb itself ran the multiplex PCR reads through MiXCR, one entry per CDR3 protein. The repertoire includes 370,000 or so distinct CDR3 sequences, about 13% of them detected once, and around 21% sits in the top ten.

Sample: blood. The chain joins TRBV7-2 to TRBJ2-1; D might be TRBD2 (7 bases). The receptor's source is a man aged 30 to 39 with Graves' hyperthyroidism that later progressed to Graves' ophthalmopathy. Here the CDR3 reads CASSTYPGGRLEEQFF. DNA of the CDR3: TGTGCCAGCAGCACCTATCCCGGGGGGCGCTTGGAAGAGCAGTTCTTC.